This TCR beta chain was obtained from a study of T cell clusters in autoimmune cytopenias. Study context: Per sample, median TRB depth was around 51,000 reads, yielding a median around 2,400 distinct clonotypes.

One tube held mixed TRB-A and TRB-B primer pools for touch-down PCR. Following a re-call of the multiplex PCR reads, TCRdb has one entry per CDR3 protein and lacks DNA. The sample table includes some 2,800 distinct CDR3 sequences. TRB amplification used 250 ng of peripheral blood genomic DNA. This clonotype shows up as medium-sized by frequency. Its antigen is undetermined. General study points: TRB repertoire shifts in secondary cytopenia and chronic lymphocytic leukemia mostly reflected lymphoma, not autoimmunity.

The CDR3 is 12 residues long. Germline V gives CDR1 SQVTM, CDR2 ANQGSEA. In addition, the sample was reused for a study of T cell repertoires in aging, cancer and after chemotherapy. From that second work: Rebound thymic output was suggested by rising median generation probability during chemotherapy in each cancer cohort. Thymic emigration or peripheral T cell expansion may be impaired by lymphoid organ infiltration in hematological cancer.

The sequence was obtained from a human donor with an autoimmune cytopenia or autoimmune hepatitis (not recorded which). The J gene is TRBJ1-3, the V gene TRBV29-1; lacking DNA, the TRBD1 call made by TCRdb goes unchecked. Sequenced material: peripheral blood. The CDR3 region is CSVTGTGNTIYF. The full variable domain, with the rest looked up from reference TRBV29-1 and TRBJ1-3, is SAVISQKPSRDICQRGTSLTIQCQVDSQVTMMFWYRQQPGQSLTLIATANQGSEATYESGFVIDKFPISRPNLTFSTLTVSNMSPEDSSIYLCSVTGTGNTIYFGEGSWLTVV.